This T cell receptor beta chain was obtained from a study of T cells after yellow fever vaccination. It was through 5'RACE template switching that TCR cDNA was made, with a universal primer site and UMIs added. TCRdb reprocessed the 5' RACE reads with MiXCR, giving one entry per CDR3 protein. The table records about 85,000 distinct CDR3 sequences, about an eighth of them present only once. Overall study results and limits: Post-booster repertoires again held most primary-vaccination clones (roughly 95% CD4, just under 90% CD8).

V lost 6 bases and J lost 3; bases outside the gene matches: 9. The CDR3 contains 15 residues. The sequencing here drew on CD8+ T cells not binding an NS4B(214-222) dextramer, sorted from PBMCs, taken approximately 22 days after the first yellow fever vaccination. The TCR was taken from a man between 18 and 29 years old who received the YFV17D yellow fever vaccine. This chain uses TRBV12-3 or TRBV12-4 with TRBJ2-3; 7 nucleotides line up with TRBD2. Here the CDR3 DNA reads TGTGCCAGCAGAATCTCAAGCGGGGTGACAGATACGCAGTATTTT. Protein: CASRISSGVTDTQYF.